This T cell receptor beta chain is from a study of cytomegalovirus exposure and HLA in healthy donors (dated by TCRdb to 2016 to 2017). Context from the whole study: In an earlier analysis of 450 to 750 of the donors, about 260 Gb of sequence data and approximately 100 million unique TCR beta sequences from some 170 million T cells were reported. Roughly 300 gigabases of sequencing data and approximately 92 million unique TCR sequences made up an early release that covered around 640 HLA-typed donors. Of the 300 to 450 genotyped donors, approximately 83% fell in the genetic ancestry cluster associated with self-reported Caucasian donors. The study was designed to test whether signatures of past pathogen exposure could be identified by cataloging public T cell receptors. Using immunosequencing, the study profiled T cell repertoires from roughly 650 subjects and related those repertoires to cytomegalovirus serostatus. A separate validation cohort of some 130 different subjects was used in addition to the 666-subject first cohort. High-throughput TCR immunosequencing, statistical association of individual TCRs with disease status, and machine learning were combined to predict cytomegalovirus infection status. A later analysis re-analyzed previously published TCR beta repertoires from roughly 630 donors and added high-resolution HLA genotyping to study TCR occurrence patterns. Rather than using new phenotypic data, the later analysis identified candidate immune exposures from TCR beta sequences and from how often those sequences occurred across donors. To decide whether each TCR beta V gene segment behaved as functional or pseudogenic, an earlier analysis of nearly 600 of the donors relied on high-throughput TCR beta sequencing. Donor age, sex, ethnicity and CMV serostatus were compiled together with the repertoire data. In a later genetic analysis, genome-wide SNP genotypes for about three fifths of the 666 donors were used, and that subset was treated as a discovery cohort. All discovery cohort repertoires had been generated using a single sequencing platform. HLA typing included class I and class II loci at four-digit resolution. Typing coverage varied by locus: about 620-630 donors for A, B, C, DRB1 and DQB1; approximately 520 for DQA1; more than 600 for DPA1; 450 to 480 for DPB1. Four to six DR-DQ haplotypes were handled as single units for association and clustering, since linkage in the cohort was strong. Among a few hundred genotyped donors of the cohort, an average of 235,054 unique TCR beta nucleotide sequences were sequenced per donor, around 20% of them non-productive. Overall study outcomes, separate from this receptor: The classifier was reported to diagnose cytomegalovirus status with high specificity and sensitivity in both the original and validation cohorts. Three of the identified cytomegalovirus-associated TCR beta chains were confirmed in vitro to be specific for cytomegalovirus antigens. At a false discovery rate of 0.05, a later analysis linked around 15,000 TCR beta sequences to specific HLA alleles. According to a later analysis, TCR association rates differed among HLA loci, with DRB1 alleles showing the most associated TCRs and HLA-C alleles showing the fewest. The sequencing pipeline was judged likely to have produced a cluster of highly shared sequence variants as a technical artifact. Compared with the approximately 600-donor mean, donors in an Asian-associated ancestry cluster had fewer N-insertions in productive TCRs, according to a later genetic analysis. Only TCR beta chains were sequenced in this cohort, and the absence of alpha or paired-chain data limited detectable features. In an earlier analysis of fewer than 700 of the donors, most TCR beta V segments appeared in productive rearrangements about 87% or about 30% of the time, broadly matching IMGT annotations. In the study, approximately 160 TCR beta chains were listed as associated with cytomegalovirus. A later analysis found that most CMV-associated TCR beta chains appeared HLA-restricted, with HLA associations seemingly driven largely by CMV exposure. A further reported finding was that TCR beta sequences accurately predicted the HLA-A and HLA-B alleles for most subjects in the first cohort. The 87-base-pair reads could not distinguish some IMGT-functional V segments, including TRBV6-2 and TRBV6-3, so those segments were excluded. A later analysis reported that several top co-occurrence clusters appeared linked to parvovirus B19, influenza, CMV and Epstein-Barr virus. Because counts were too low, roughly 17 rarely observed V segments, including chromosome 9 orphons, were left out of the earlier analysis of a few hundred of the donors. The presence/absence analyses assumed that sequencing depth was roughly uniform across donors, and that assumption may not be true. When HLA alleles, especially DR and DQ, strongly co-occurred, TCR associations were difficult to assign to individual alleles. Because some donors lacked HLA typing at each locus, the association tests relied only on the typed subset. The authors suggested that the approach could potentially be extended to other disease states and immunological phenotypes. A later analysis found that HLA-associated TCR beta chains were more clonally expanded and had lower generation probabilities than equally common non-associated chains. While some public TCRs were present in many individuals, most TCR sequences turned up only very rarely across donors. Correlated functional status among segregating V segments might be attributable to linkage disequilibrium, but an unknown experimental factor could not be ruled out. A later genetic analysis associated a missense DCLRE1C variant with V-gene and J-gene trimming of TCR beta chains, and an independent cohort replicated the association. For the cohort, immune exposure information was limited to CMV serostatus.

The cohort comprised 550 to 700 healthy bone marrow donors. At the time of sampling, all cohort members were nominally healthy, though unrecorded immune exposures were likely present. The donor tested CMV seronegative and was one of the 352 seronegative cohort members. A peripheral blood sample was provided by each donor, and peripheral blood mononuclear cells were used for TCR beta sequencing. Genomic DNA was extracted from the blood cell samples with the Qiagen DNeasy Blood Extraction Kit. To note about this clone: The antigen this receptor binds is unknown. Base quality data are lacking; no much larger clone is found one base away.

The germline V gene (reference sequence) provides CDR1 LNHNV and CDR2 YYDKDF. Spanning cysteine to phenylalanine, the CDR3 consists of 14 amino acids. Only CDR3 DNA remains: 42 bases, in frame from the first base. Trimming takes 0 bases from V and 9 bases from J, and the germline ends sit 13 bases apart. The library was obtained by the immunoSEQ multiplex PCR assay. The multiplex PCR relied on a mix of 60 forward primers for TCR Vbeta segments and 13 reverse primers for TCR Jbeta segments. A multiplex PCR assay on genomic DNA amplified the CDR3 region of rearranged TCR beta genes. The Illumina HiSeq System was used to sequence the amplified TCR beta libraries as 87-base-pair reads. Turning to the authors' computational methods: Across the roughly 700 repertoires, a later analysis counted 75 million to 90 million unique TCR beta chains, around 11 million of which were shared by at least two donors. Raw reads were error-corrected and collapsed into unique sequences with a nearest-neighbor algorithm that merged closely related sequences to remove PCR and sequencing errors. Alignment of CDR3 sequences to IMGT reference sequences was used to assign V, D and J gene segments. For a sequence to be retained, a match of at least six nucleotides was required to both a V gene segment and a J gene segment. A rearrangement was called productive if the CDR3 had no stop codons and remained in frame with V and J, and every other rearrangement was called non-productive. Following IMGT convention, CDR3 was defined as the stretch from the second conserved V-encoded cysteine up to the conserved J-encoded phenylalanine. In an earlier analysis of more than 550 of the donors, sequences lacking an unambiguous match to a single V gene segment were excluded. An earlier analysis of some 610 of the donors called V segments functional above 56.7% productive rearrangements and segregating when the between-donor standard deviation exceeded 5%. A statistical classification framework was built for diagnosing cytomegalovirus status from the catalog of TCR beta chain sequences. A later analysis assigned V and J genes by comparing TCR nucleotide sequences with IMGT/GENE-DB human TR gene sequences. The TCRdist pipeline was used in a later analysis to assign CDR3 sequences and most-parsimonious VDJ recombination scenarios. In a later analysis, every TCR beta chain was defined by the combination of its CDR3 amino acid sequence and its V-gene family, and reads without a unique V-gene family were dropped. As a way to deal with suspected cross-contamination and a sequencing artifact, a later analysis dropped 450 to 600 nucleotide sequences that were highly shared and had low generation probability. In a later analysis, a clonal expansion index was calculated for each public chain from normalized within-repertoire ranks of inferred template counts. A later analysis computed generation probabilities with a VDJ recombination model fitted to out-of-frame rearrangements, and checked the results against IGoR. In a later analysis, TCR-TCR, TCR-HLA and TCR-CMV co-occurrence was scored with hypergeometric tests, and a repertoire-size bias correction was applied to TCR pairs. False discovery rates were estimated in a later analysis by permuting HLA or CMV assignments 20 times. In a later analysis, co-occurring TCRs were grouped using DBSCAN, with TCRdist sequence similarity added in when clustering inside HLA-allele-positive subsets. Repertoires with fewer than 30,000 or more than 120,000 public chains, plus five repertoires with anomalous nucleotide sharing, were excluded from co-occurrence clustering. TCRdb's version of the immuneACCESS table is confined to in-frame rearrangements and falls short of the full clone set. An unresolved V gene accounts for under half of the shortfall where checked; the remainder is of unknown origin. V and J calls and clone size follow that table, whereas D and trimming were derived from the DNA. This sample has about 43,000 clones in its table, and approximately 75% of those were observed once. The ten largest clonotypes hold 1.4% of the sample.

The sequence was obtained from a man aged 25-45 years in good health and CMV-seronegative. The chain is encoded by TRBV15 joined to TRBJ2-3, with TRBD2 perhaps the D gene, on 5 matching bases. The sequenced material came from PBMCs. For the CDR3, the sequence is CATSRDGRGGTQYF. The DNA sequence is as follows: TGTGCCACCAGCAGAGATGGGCGCGGAGGCACGCAGTATTTT.